The clone carrying this T cell receptor beta chain was observed a few times. What it binds is unknown. This entry belongs to a study of beta chain features in type 1 diabetes. Study-level points and caveats: Within patients, naive, central memory and Treg TCRB repertoires seemed more similar than within healthy donors.

What was sequenced were expressed TCRB transcripts, since all of the isolated RNA had been reverse transcribed. The read count averaged around 4 million across naive, central memory and regulatory T cell samples. Some clones are missing from TCRdb's copy, which holds only in-frame ones; the method was immunoSEQ multiplex PCR. This table has about 330,000 clones, 8% to 13% appearing once. Blood was collected once per donor into heparin, averaging about 120 mL. Trimming removed 4 bases from V and 5 bases from J, with 8 bases in between. Germline V gene data show CDR1 as DFQATT and CDR2 as SNEGSKA (reference sequence). CDR3 length: 11 amino acids.

V usage is TRBV20-1 and J usage is TRBJ2-5, with unresolved D. This TCR came from a young woman in good health. The sequenced material came from naive CD4+ T cells from blood. The CDR3 reads CSAIAQETQYF. DNA for the CDR3: TGCAGTGCTATCGCCCAGGAGACCCAGTACTTC.